A selection of T cell receptor beta chains follows, all from one sample in a study of beta chain features in type 1 diabetes. Assay used: immunoSEQ multiplex PCR; TCRdb lists only in-frame clones, some missing. The table has a few hundred thousand clones, roughly 12% seen once. Specimen: naive CD4+ T cells from blood. These receptors were collected from a man aged 18 to 29 in good health. Each CDR3 is given with its conserved first and last residue. Fields, in order: V gene, J gene, clone size, D gene, CDR3 DNA, CDR3 protein. The D gene is left open where the match is weak. Size tells how often a clone was seen (once, few, many) or the class of an expanded clone, and some rows leave it out.

>TRBV28|TRBJ2-7|NA|TRBD1
TGTGCCAGCAGTTCGGGACAGCCTTACGAGCAGTACTTC
CASSSGQPYEQYF
>TRBV27|TRBJ1-2|few|NA
TGTGCCAGCAGTTTAGGGCGCAGGGGCTATGGCTACACCTTC
CASSLGRRGYGYTF
>TRBV9|TRBJ2-7|NA|NA
TGTGCCAGCAGCGTCTCCGGGACTGACTACGAGCAGTACTTC
CASSVSGTDYEQYF
>TRBV30|TRBJ2-4|NA|NA
TGTGCCTGGAACCAGGGGGCCAAAAACATTCAGTACTTC
CAWNQGAKNIQYF
>TRBV15|TRBJ2-3|NA|NA
TGTGCCACCAGCAGAGATAAGGGGCTAAGAACAGATACGCAGTATTTT
CATSRDKGLRTDTQYF
>TRBV28|TRBJ1-2|NA|NA
TGTGCCAGCAGAGGGGGAATGGGCTACACCTTC
CASRGGMGYTF
>TRBV29-1|TRBJ1-4|few|NA
TGCAGCGTTGAAGATGCGGGGGCCGCCAGGGTTTTT
CSVEDAGAARVF
>TRBV28|TRBJ2-1|NA|NA
TGTGCCAGCACCCCCAGCGCGATTTCCTACAATGAGCAGTTCTTC
CASTPSAISYNEQFF
>TRBV4-3|TRBJ1-4|NA|TRBD1
TGCGCCCAGGACAGGGCTAATGAAAAACTGTTTTTT
CAQDRANEKLFF
>TRBV28|TRBJ2-5|few|TRBD1
TGTGCCAGCAGTTCCAACCCAGGGGGGACCCAGTACTTC
CASSSNPGGTQYF
>TRBV30|TRBJ2-7|NA|NA
TGTGCCTGGAGTGGCGGACAGAGCGAGCAGTACTTC
CAWSGGQSEQYF
>TRBV7-6|TRBJ2-1|NA|TRBD1
TGTGCCAGCAGCCCCCGGCCGGGACAGGGGATCAACGAGCAGTTCTTC
CASSPRPGQGINEQFF
>TRBV9|TRBJ2-1|NA|TRBD2
TGTGCCAGCAGCGTAGGGACTAGCGGGGTGAATGAGCAGTTCTTC
CASSVGTSGVNEQFF
>TRBV6-5|TRBJ1-2|NA|TRBD1
TGTGCCAGCTCGACAGGGAAATCGGCGAAGTATGGCTACACCTTC
CASSTGKSAKYGYTF
>TRBV2|TRBJ1-1|NA|NA
TGTGCCAGCAGCCCTCGGCAGGACACTGAAGCTTTCTTT
CASSPRQDTEAFF
>TRBV19|TRBJ2-6|few|NA
TGTGCCAGTAGTCGAGGGAATGGGGCCAACGTCCTGACTTTC
CASSRGNGANVLTF
>TRBV7-9|TRBJ2-7|few|NA
TGTGCCAGTTCGACCAGGCAGGGAAGGACCTACGAGCAGTACTTC
CASSTRQGRTYEQYF
>TRBV18|TRBJ1-5|NA|TRBD1
TGTGCCAGCTCACCACGGAGGGGACAGGGGGATCAGCCCCAGCATTTT
CASSPRRGQGDQPQHF
>TRBV9|TRBJ1-1|NA|NA
TGTGCCAGCAGCGTAGGACAGATAAAGACTGAAGCTTTCTTT
CASSVGQIKTEAFF
>TRBV7-3|TRBJ2-3|few|NA
TGTGCCAGCAGCCCGATTCACACCAGCACAGATACGCAGTATTTT
CASSPIHTSTDTQYF
>TRBV18|TRBJ2-5|few|TRBD2
TGTGCCAGCTCTCTCACACCCCCAGCGGGGTCCCAAGAGACCCAGTACTTC
CASSLTPPAGSQETQYF
>TRBV9|TRBJ2-1|NA|NA
TGTGCCAGCAGCCGGGAACTTCTTCTAGGAAGTTACAATGAGCAGTTCTTC
CASSRELLLGSYNEQFF
>TRBV28|TRBJ2-7|NA|NA
TGTGCCAGCATCCCAGGGGCCACCTACGAGCAGTACTTC
CASIPGATYEQYF
>TRBV15|TRBJ2-5|NA|NA
TGTGCCACCAGCAGAGATCAGGGACAAGAGACCCAGTACTTC
CATSRDQGQETQYF
>TRBV27|TRBJ2-6|few|NA
TGTGCCAGCCACTCGGGTGGGGCCAACGTCCTGACTTTC
CASHSGGANVLTF
>TRBV7-2|TRBJ2-7|NA|NA
TGTGCCAGCAGCTTAGCGGGACTTGAGGAGCAGTACTTC
CASSLAGLEEQYF
>TRBV19|TRBJ1-5|few|TRBD1
TGTGCCAGTGGACAGGGTGCGGACAATCAGCCCCAGCATTTT
CASGQGADNQPQHF
>TRBV10-3|TRBJ1-1|few|TRBD1
TGTGCCATCAGTGAGTCCCGACAGGGATTAGCTTTCTTT
CAISESRQGLAFF
>TRBV30|TRBJ2-3|few|NA
TGTGCCTGGAGTGTCGGGGTGGCAGATACGCAGTATTTT
CAWSVGVADTQYF